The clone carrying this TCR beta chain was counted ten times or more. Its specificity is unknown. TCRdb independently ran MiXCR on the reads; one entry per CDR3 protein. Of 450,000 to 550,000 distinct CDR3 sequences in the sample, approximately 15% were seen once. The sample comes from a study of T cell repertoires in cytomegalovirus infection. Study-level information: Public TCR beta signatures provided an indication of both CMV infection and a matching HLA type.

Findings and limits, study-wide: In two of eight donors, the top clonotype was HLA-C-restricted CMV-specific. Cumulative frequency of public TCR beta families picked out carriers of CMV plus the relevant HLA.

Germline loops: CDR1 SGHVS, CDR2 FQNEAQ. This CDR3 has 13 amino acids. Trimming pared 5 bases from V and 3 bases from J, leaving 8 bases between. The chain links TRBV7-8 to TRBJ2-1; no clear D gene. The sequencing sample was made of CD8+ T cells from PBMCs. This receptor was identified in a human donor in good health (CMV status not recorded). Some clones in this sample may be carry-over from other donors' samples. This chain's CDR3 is CASSSLFYNEQFF. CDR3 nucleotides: TGTGCCAGCAGCAGCCTCTTCTACAATGAGCAGTTCTTC.